This TCR beta chain was sequenced during a study of shared clonotypes between healthy human individuals. Broader study findings: The study generally estimated greater richness for naive than memory subsets. Non-shared clonotypes were found to have lower generation probabilities than the clonotypes that were shared by all four of the sorted-subset donors.

With respect to this clone: Its antigen is still unknown.

TCRdb's table, derived via immunoSEQ multiplex PCR, lists solely in-frame clones and lacks some. The data show about 580,000 clones, 95% to 98% seen once. Naive CD8 isolation took CD45RO-negative cells positively selected for CCR7 and excluded terminally differentiated effector memory CD45RA+ cells. This clonotype was obtained from a man under 40 in good health. The sample comprised naive CD8+ T cells sorted from blood.

CDR3 protein: CASSSGRGLSTDTQYF. CDR3 nucleotides: TGTGCCAGCAGCTCGGGACGAGGACTTAGCACAGATACGCAGTATTTT. The chain uses TRBV11-3 and TRBJ2-3; D may match TRBD1 or TRBD2 (5 bases each). The length of the CDR3 is 16 residues. Germline V gene sequence: CDR1 SGHNT, CDR2 YENEEA. V was trimmed by 4 bases and J by 0 bases, leaving 14 bases between them.